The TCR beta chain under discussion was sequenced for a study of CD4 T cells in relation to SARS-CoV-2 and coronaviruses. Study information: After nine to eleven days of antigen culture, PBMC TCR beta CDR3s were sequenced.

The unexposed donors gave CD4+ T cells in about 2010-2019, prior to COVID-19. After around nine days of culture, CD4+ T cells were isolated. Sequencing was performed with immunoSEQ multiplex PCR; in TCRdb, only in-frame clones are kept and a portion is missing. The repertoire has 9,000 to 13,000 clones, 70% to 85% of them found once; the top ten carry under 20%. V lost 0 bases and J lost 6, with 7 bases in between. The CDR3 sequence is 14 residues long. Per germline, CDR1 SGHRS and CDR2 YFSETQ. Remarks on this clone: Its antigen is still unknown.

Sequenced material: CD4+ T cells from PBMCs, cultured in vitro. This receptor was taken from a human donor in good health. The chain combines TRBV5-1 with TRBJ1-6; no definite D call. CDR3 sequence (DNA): TGCGCCAGCAGCTTGGAAGGGAGTAATTCACCCCTCCACTTT. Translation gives CASSLEGSNSPLHF.